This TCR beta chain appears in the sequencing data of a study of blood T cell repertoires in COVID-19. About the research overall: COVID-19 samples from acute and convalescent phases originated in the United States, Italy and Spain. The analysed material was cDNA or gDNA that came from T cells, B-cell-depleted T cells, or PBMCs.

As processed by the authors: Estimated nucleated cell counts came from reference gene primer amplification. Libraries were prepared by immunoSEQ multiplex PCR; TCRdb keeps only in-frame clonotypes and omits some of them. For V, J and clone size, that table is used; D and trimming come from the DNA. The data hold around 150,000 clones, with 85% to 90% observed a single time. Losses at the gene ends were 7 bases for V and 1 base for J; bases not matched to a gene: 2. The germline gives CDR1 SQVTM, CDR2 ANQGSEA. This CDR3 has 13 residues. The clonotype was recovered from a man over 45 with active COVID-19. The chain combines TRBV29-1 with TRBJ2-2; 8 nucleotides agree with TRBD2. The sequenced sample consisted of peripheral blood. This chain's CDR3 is CSARGENTGELFF. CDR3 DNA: TGCAGCGCGCGGGGGGAGAACACCGGGGAGCTGTTTTTT.